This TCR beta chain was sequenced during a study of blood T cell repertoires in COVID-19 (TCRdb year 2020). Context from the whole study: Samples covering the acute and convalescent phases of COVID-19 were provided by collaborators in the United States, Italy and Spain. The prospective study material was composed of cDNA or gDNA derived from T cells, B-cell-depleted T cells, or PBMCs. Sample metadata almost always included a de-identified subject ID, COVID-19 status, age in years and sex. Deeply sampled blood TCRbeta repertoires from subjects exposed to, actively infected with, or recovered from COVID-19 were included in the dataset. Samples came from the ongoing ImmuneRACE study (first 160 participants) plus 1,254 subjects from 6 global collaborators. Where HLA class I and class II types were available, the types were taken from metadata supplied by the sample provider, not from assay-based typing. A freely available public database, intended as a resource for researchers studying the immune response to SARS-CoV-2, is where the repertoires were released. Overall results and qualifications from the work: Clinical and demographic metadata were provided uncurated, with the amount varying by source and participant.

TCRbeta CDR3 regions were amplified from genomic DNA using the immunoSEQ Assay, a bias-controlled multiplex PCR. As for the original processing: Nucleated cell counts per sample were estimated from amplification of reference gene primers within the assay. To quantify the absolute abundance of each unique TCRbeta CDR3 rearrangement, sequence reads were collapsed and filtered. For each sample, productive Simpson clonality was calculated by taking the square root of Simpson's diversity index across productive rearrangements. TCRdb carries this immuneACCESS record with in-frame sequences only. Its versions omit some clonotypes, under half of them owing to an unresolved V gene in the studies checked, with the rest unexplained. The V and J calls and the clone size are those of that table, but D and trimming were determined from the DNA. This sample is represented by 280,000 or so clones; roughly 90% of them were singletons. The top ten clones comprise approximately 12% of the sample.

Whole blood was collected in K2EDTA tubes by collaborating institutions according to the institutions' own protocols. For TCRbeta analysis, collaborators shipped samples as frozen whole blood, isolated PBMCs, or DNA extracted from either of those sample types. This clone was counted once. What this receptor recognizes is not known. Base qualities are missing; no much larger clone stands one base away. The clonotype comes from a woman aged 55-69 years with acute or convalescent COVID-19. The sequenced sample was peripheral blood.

The nucleotide sequence is TGTGCCAGCAGTGCACGGACAGGGGGGGGCAATGAGCAGTTCTTC. It translates to CASSARTGGGNEQFF. The chain is made from TRBV27 and TRBJ2-1; the central 10 bases match TRBD1. From the germline V gene (reference sequence), CDR1 is MNHEY and CDR2 is SMNVEV. The CDR3 numbers 15 residues from cysteine through phenylalanine. Just the 45-base CDR3 DNA is kept, in frame starting at base 1. Relative to germline, V is missing 5 bases and J is missing 6 bases, with 7 bases of the junction outside any gene match.